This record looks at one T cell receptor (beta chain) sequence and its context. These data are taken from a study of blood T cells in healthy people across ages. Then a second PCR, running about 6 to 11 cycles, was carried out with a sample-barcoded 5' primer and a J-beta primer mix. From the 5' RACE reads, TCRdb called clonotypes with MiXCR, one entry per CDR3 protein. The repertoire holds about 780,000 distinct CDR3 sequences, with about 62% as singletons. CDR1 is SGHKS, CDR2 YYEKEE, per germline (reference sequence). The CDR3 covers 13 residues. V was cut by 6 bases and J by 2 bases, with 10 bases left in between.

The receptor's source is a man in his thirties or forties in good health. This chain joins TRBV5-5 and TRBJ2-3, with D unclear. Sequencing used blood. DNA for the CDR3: TGTGCCAGCATTAGGATGCCCACAGATACGCAGTATTTT. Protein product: CASIRMPTDTQYF.